Given below is one T cell receptor beta chain in context. What it binds is not known. A junction end diverges from the germline sequence, so it may reflect a read error. It was with 60 Vbeta and 13 Jbeta primers that the PCR ran. Assay: immunoSEQ multiplex PCR; the TCRdb copy retains only in-frame clones and omits some. The repertoire shows 150,000 or so clones; the top ten hold about 2.2%. This sample was taken from a study of cytomegalovirus exposure and HLA in healthy donors. Study summary: The study's early data release held approximately 91 million unique TCRs from HLA-typed donors.

In germline, CDR1 is ENHRY, CDR2 SYGVKD. This CDR3 has 13 residues. Study-level results: Diagnosis of cytomegalovirus status made by the classifier reportedly showed high specificity and sensitivity.

V is TRBV10-3 and J is TRBJ1-5; unclear D gene. The material sequenced was PBMCs. The sequence was obtained from a woman aged 18-35 years in good health and CMV-seronegative. The CDR3 loop reads CPISPERNQPQHF. The CDR3 nucleotides read TGTCCCATCAGTCCGGAGAGGAATCAGCCCCAGCATTTT.